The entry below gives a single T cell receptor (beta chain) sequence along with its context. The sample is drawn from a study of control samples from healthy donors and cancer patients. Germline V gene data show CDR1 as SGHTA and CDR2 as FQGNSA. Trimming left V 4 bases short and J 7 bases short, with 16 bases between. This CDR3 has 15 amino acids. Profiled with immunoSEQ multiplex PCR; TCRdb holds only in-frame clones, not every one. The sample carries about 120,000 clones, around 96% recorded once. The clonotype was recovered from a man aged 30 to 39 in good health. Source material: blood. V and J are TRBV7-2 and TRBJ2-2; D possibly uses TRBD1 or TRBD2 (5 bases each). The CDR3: CASSSTGTKGGELFF. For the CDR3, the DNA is TGTGCCAGCAGCTCAACCGGGACCAAAGGCGGGGAGCTGTTTTTT.